Listed below are T cell receptor beta chains from one sample, sequenced in a study of cytomegalovirus exposure and HLA in healthy donors. Here immunoSEQ multiplex PCR was the method, and the copy in TCRdb shows in-frame clones only, minus some. The sample holds around 250,000 clones, around 91% seen once. The sequencing sample was made of PBMCs. These TCRs come from a woman aged 18-29 years in good health and CMV-seronegative. CDR3s leave out the opening cysteine and the closing phenylalanine or tryptophan.

v_gene	j_gene	CDR3aa
TRBV27	TRBJ2-6	ASSLSGPGANVLT
TRBV28	TRBJ1-1	ASSGGGYSSTEAF
TRBV29-1	TRBJ2-7	SVASDRVSYEQY
TRBV7-9	TRBJ2-7	ASSSSGSYEQY
TRBV29-1	TRBJ1-1	SVRTGGILPF
TRBV6-5	TRBJ1-2	ASRTRDSPGHGYT
TRBV6-6	TRBJ1-2	ASSLRQARPKYGYT
TRBV6-1	TRBJ2-6	ASSGTGAGANVLT
TRBV5-6	TRBJ2-3	ASSLGQGAIDTQY
TRBV2	TRBJ2-6	ASSRTQGNTRTGANVLT
TRBV18	TRBJ1-1	ASSPGSGNTEAF
TRBV15	TRBJ2-2	ATSRDGAGELF
TRBV6-6	TRBJ1-1	ASSYSMEVPNTEAF
TRBV4-1	TRBJ2-7	ASSQRRGHEQY
TRBV5-1	TRBJ1-1	ASSYRSTEAF
TRBV5-1	TRBJ1-5	ASSWGQGNQPQH
TRBV29-1	TRBJ2-1	SDVRGGRYNEQF
TRBV30	TRBJ1-1	AWSVFGTVPNTEAF
TRBV7-2	TRBJ2-4	ASLRRGGPGNIQY
TRBV10-3	TRBJ2-7	AIRGPPEYEQY
TRBV18	TRBJ1-1	ASSRRDTNTEAF
TRBV11-3	TRBJ2-5	ASSQPRTGAETQY
TRBV6-1	TRBJ1-4	ASSVGRVREKLF
TRBV6-5	TRBJ2-7	ASSTTGVEQY
TRBV19	TRBJ1-1	ASSSFYYTEAF
TRBV7-2	TRBJ2-7	ASADRATYEQY
TRBV4-2	TRBJ2-1	ASSQQRGLTYNEQF
TRBV27	TRBJ1-5	ASSLTGPQPQH
TRBV7-2	TRBJ2-2	ASSLVSYGTGGISGELF
TRBV5-5	TRBJ2-7	ASRYRDSAHEQY
TRBV18	TRBJ1-6	ASSPSPGSNSPLH
TRBV5-1	TRBJ1-2	ASSLGSDRVYGYT
TRBV2	TRBJ2-3	ASSEAGTDTDTQY
TRBV28	TRBJ1-3	ASSMGGANGNTIY
TRBV30	TRBJ2-3	AWSPGLVTDTQY
TRBV28	TRBJ1-1	ASSFDFRGTEAF
TRBV7-2	TRBJ1-5	ASSLAGQINQPQH
TRBV7-3	TRBJ1-2	ASSSLTGSGYT
TRBV7-2	TRBJ2-1	ASSLARLAGGNSYNEQF
TRBV6-1	TRBJ1-4	ASSDTRDTFWEKLF
TRBV7-6	TRBJ1-1	ASSLEETAPEAF
TRBV5-1	TRBJ1-2	ASSLGHGQGGYGYT
TRBV6-1	TRBJ1-6	ASRWDRNNSPLH
TRBV14	TRBJ1-4	ASSTGGWSEKLF
TRBV11-3	TRBJ2-7	ASSCTRDRGLPTYEQY
TRBV27	TRBJ2-7	ASSFGGRHSYEQY
TRBV7-8	TRBJ2-3	ASSLAGGQDTQY
TRBV27	TRBJ2-1	ASSFSSGGALPHNEQF